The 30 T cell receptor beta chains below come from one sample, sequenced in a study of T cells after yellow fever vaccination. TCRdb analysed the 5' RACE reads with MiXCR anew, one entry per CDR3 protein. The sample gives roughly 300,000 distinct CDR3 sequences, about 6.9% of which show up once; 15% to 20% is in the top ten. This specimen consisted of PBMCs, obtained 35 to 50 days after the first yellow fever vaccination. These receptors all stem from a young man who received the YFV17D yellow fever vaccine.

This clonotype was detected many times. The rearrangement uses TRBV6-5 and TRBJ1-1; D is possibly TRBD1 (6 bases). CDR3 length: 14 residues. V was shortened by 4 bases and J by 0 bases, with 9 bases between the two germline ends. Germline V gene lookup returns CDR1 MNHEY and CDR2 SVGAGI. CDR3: CASSWTVMNTEAFF. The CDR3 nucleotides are TGTGCCAGCAGTTGGACAGTTATGAACACTGAAGCTTTCTTT.

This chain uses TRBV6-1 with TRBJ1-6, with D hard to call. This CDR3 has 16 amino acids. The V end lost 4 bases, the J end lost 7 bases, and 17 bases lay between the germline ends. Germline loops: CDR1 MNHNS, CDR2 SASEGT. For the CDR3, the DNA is TGTGCCAGCAGTGCAGCCCCGGCCGAGGGAAATTCACCCCTCCACTTT. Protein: CASSAAPAEGNSPLHF.

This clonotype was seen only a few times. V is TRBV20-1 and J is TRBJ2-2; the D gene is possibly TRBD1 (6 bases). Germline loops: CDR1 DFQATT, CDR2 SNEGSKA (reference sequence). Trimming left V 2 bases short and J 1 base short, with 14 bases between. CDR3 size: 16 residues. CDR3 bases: TGCAGTGCTAGAAAAACAGGGTGGGGGAACACCGGGGAGCTGTTTTTT. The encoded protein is CSARKTGWGNTGELFF.

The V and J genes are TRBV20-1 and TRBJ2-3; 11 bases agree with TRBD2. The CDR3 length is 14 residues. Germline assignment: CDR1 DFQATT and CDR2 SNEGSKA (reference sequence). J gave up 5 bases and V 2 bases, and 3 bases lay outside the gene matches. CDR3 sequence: CSARRGTSGDTQYF. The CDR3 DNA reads TGCAGTGCTAGAAGGGGGACTAGCGGAGATACGCAGTATTTT.

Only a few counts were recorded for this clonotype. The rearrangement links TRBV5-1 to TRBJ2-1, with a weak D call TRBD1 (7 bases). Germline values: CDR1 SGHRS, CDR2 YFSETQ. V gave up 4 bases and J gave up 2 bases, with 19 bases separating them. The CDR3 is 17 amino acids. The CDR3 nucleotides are TGCGCCAGCAGCACAAACTCTCGCGGGACAGCCTACAATGAGCAGTTCTTC. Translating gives CASSTNSRGTAYNEQFF.

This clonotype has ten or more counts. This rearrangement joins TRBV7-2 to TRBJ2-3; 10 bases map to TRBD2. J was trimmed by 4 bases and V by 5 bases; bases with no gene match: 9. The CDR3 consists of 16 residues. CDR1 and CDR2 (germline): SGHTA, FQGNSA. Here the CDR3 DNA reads TGTGCCAGCAGCCGAGCTAGCGGGGGAGGGGCAGATACGCAGTATTTT. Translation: CASSRASGGGADTQYF. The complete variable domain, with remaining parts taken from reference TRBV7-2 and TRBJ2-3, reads GAGVSQSPSNKVTEKGKDVELRCDPISGHTALYWYRQSLGQGLEFLIYFQGNSAPDKSGLPSDRFSAERTGGSVSTLTIQRTQQEDSAVYLCASSRASGGGADTQYFGPGTRLTVL.

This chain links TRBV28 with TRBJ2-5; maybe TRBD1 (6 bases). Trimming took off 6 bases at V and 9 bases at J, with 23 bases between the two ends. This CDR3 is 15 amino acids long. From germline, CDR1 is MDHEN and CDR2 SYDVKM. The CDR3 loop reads CASSGRGLSEGAQYF. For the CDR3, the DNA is TGTGCCAGCAGCGGTAGGGGTTTAAGTGAGGGGGCCCAGTACTTC.

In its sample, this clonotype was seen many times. The CDR3 DNA sequence: TGCGCCAGCAGCTGGGACAGGCCGAACACTGAAGCTTTCTTT. It translates to CASSWDRPNTEAFF. The chain is built from TRBV5-1 and TRBJ1-1; 8 nucleotides agree with TRBD1. V shed 3 bases and J 1 base; nucleotides not matched to a gene: 2. The CDR3 runs 14 residues. The germline gives CDR1 SGHRS, CDR2 YFSETQ.

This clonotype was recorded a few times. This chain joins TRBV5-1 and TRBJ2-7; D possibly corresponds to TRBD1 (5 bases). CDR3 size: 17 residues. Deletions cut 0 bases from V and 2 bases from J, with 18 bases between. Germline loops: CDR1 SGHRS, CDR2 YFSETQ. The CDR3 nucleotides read TGCGCCAGCAGCTTGGACAGGCAATCGCAGCAAACCTACGAGCAGTACTTC. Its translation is CASSLDRQSQQTYEQYF.

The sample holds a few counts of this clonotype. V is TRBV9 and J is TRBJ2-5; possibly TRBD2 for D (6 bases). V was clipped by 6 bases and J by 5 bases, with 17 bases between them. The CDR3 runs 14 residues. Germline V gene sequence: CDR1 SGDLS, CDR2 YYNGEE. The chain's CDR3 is CASTKRGGTETQYF. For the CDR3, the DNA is TGTGCCAGCACGAAGAGGGGCGGGACTGAGACCCAGTACTTC.

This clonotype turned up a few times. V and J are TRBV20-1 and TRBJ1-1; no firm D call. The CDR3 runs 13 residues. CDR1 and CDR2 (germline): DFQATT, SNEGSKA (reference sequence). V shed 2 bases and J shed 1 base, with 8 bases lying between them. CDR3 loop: CSARRDGNTEAFF. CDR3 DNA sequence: TGCAGTGCTAGAAGAGACGGGAACACTGAAGCTTTCTTT.

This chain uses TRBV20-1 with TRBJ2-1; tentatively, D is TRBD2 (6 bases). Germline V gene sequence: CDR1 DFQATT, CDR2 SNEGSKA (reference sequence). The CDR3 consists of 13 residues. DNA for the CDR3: TGCAGATGGCCCCGGGGGTCCTACAATGAGCAGTTCTTC. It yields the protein CRWPRGSYNEQFF.

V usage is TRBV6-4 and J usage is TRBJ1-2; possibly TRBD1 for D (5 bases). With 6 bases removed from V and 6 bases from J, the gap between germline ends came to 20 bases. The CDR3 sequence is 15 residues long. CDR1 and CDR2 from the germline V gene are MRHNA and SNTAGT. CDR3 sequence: CASSNAPYTRDGYTF. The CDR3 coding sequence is TGTGCCAGCAGCAACGCACCATATACCAGGGATGGCTACACCTTC.

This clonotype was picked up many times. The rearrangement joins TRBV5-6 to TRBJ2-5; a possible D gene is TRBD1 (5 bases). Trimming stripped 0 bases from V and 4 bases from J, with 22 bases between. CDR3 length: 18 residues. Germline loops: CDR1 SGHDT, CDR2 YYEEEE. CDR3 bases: TGTGCCAGCAGCTTGGCCAGGGCATCACGGTCGGGTGGAGAGACCCAGTACTTC. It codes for CASSLARASRSGGETQYF.

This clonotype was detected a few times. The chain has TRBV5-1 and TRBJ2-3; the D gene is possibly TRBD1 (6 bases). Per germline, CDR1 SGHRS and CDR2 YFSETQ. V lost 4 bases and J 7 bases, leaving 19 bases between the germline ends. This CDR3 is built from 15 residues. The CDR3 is CASSPDPSDRNTQYF. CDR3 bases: TGCGCCAGCAGCCCGGACCCCTCGGACAGAAATACGCAGTATTTT.

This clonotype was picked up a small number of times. CDR3 protein: CASSPRGGTQYF. CDR3 nucleotide sequence: TGTGCCAGCAGCCCGCGGGGGGGTACGCAGTATTTT. The chain is built from TRBV7-9 and TRBJ2-3, with 9 bases identical to TRBD2. CDR1 is SEHNR, CDR2 FQNEAQ, per germline (reference sequence). CDR3 length equals 12 residues. The trim removed 5 bases at V and 8 bases at J, leaving 2 bases unmatched.

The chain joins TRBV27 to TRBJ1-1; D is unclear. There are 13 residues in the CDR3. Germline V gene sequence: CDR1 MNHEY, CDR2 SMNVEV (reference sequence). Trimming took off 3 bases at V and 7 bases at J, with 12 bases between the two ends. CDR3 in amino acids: CASSFWGGDEAFF. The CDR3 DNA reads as TGTGCCAGCAGTTTCTGGGGAGGCGATGAAGCTTTCTTT.

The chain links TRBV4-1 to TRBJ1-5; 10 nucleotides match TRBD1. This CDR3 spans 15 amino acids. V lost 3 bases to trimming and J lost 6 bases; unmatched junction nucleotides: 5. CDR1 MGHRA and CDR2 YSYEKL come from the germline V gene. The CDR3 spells CASSHPTGGIQPQHF. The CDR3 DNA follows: TGCGCCAGCAGCCATCCGACAGGGGGCATTCAGCCCCAGCATTTT.

CDR3 sequence reads: CASSQTGDAEAFF. CDR3 nucleotides: TGCGCCAGCAGTCAGACAGGGGACGCTGAAGCTTTCTTT. The J gene is TRBJ1-1, the V gene TRBV10-2; 8 bases are shared with TRBD1. Trimming removed 5 bases from V and 6 bases from J; junction bases left unmatched: 5. The CDR3 runs 13 residues. Germline-derived CDR1 and CDR2 are WSHSY and SAAADI.

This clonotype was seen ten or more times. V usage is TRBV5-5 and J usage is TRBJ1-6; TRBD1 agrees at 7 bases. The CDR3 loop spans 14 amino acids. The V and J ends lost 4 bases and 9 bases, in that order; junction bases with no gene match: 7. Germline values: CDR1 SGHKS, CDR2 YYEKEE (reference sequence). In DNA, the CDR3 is TGTGCCAGCAGCCATCGACAGGGAACTTCACCCCTCCACTTT. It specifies CASSHRQGTSPLHF.

The CDR3 region is CASSYPSETQYF. The CDR3 bases are TGTGCCAGCAGCTACCCCTCTGAGACCCAGTACTTC. V is TRBV5-4 and J is TRBJ2-5; the D is unclear. The CDR3 is 12 amino acids. Germline loops: CDR1 SGHNT, CDR2 YYREEE (reference sequence). Trimming removed 3 bases at V and 5 bases at J, with 8 bases between.

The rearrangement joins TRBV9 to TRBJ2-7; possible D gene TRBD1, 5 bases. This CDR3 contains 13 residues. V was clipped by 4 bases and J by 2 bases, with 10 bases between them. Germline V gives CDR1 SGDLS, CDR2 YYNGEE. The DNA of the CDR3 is TGTGCCAGCAGCACCGACAGCCCCTACGAGCAGTACTTC. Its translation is CASSTDSPYEQYF.

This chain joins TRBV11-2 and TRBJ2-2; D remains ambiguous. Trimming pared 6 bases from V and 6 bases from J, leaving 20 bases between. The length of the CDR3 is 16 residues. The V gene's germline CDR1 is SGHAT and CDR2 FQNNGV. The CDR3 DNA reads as TGTGCCAGCAGGGATGGACCGCAACTCGTTCCCGGGGAGCTGTTTTTT. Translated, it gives CASRDGPQLVPGELFF.

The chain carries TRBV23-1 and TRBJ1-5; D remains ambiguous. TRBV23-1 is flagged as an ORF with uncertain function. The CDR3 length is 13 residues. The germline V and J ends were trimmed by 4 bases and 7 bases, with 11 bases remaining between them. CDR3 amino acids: CASSREQFQPQHF. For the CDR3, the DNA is TGCGCCAGCAGTCGAGAGCAGTTCCAGCCCCAGCATTTT.

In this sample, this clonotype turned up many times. The CDR3 region is CASSHFNQPQHF. In nucleotides, the CDR3 is TGTGCCAGCAGCCACTTTAATCAGCCCCAGCATTTT. The V call is TRBV6-5, the J call TRBJ1-5, with D uncertain. Germline CDR1 reads MNHEY; CDR2 reads SVGAGI. The length of the CDR3 is 12 residues. Trimming pared 6 bases from V and 4 bases from J, leaving 7 bases between.

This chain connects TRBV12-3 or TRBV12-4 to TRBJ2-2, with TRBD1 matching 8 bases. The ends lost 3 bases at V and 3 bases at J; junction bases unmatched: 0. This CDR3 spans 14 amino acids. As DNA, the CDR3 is TGTGCCAGCAGTTTGACAGGGGACACCGGGGAGCTGTTTTTT. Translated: CASSLTGDTGELFF.

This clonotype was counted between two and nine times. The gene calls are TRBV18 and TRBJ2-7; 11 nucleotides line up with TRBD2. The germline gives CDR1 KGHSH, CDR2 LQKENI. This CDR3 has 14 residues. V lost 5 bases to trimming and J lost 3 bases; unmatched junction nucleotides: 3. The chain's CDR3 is CASSLGLADYEQYV. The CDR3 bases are TGTGCCAGCTCATTGGGACTAGCGGACTACGAGCAGTACGTC.

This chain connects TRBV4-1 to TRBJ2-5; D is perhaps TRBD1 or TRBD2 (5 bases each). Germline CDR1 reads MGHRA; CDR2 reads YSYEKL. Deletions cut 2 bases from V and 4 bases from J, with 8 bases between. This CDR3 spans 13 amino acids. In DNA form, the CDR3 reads TGCGCCAGCAGCCAACCGGGGACAGAGACCCAGTACTTC. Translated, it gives CASSQPGTETQYF.

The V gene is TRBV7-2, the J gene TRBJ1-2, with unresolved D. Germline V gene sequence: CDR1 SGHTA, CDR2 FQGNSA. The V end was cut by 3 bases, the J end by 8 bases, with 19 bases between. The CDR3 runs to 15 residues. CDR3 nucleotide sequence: TGTGCCAGCAGCTTGGAATATCGGGCCCCTCGGGGCTACACCTTC. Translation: CASSLEYRAPRGYTF.

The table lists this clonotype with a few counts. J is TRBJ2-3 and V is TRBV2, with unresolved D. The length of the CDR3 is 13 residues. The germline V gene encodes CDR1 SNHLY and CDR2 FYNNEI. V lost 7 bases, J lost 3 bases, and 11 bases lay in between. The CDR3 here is CASKVVGTDTQYF. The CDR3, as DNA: TGTGCCAGCAAAGTGGTGGGAACAGATACGCAGTATTTT. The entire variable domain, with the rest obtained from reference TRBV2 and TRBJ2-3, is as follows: EPEVTQTPSHQVTQMGQEVILRCVPISNHLYFYWYRQILGQKVEFLVSFYNNEISEKSEIFDDQFSVERPDGSNFTLKIRSTKLEDSAMYFCASKVVGTDTQYFGPGTRLTVL.